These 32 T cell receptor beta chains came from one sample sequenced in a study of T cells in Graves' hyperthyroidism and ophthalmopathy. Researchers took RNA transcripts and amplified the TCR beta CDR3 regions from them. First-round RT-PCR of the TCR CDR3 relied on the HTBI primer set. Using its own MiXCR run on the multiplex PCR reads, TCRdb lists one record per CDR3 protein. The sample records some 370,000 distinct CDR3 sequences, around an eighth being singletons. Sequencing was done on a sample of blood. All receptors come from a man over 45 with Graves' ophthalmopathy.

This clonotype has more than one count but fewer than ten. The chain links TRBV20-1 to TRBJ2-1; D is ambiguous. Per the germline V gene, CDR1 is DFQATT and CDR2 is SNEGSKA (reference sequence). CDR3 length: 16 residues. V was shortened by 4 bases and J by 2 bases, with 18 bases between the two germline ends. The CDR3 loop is CSAKQQEFLTYNEQFF. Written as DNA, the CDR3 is TGCAGTGCTAAACAACAAGAATTTCTGACCTACAATGAGCAGTTCTTC.

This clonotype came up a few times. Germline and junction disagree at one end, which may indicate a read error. The CDR3 nucleotides read TGTGCCAGCAGCGTAGCTACGGGACTAGCGGGAGGACCGAAGACCGGGGAGCTGTTTTTT. Protein sequence: CASSVATGLAGGPKTGELFF. The J gene is TRBJ2-2, the V gene TRBV9; 15 positions match TRBD2. This CDR3 contains 20 residues. The germline gives CDR1 SGDLS, CDR2 YYNGEE.

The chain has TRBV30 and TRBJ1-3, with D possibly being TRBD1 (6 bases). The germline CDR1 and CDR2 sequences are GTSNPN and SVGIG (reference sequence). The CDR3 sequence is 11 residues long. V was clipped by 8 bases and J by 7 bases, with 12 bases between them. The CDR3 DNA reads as TGTGCCGGGGGCGGTAGTAACACCATATATTTT. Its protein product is CAGGGSNTIYF.

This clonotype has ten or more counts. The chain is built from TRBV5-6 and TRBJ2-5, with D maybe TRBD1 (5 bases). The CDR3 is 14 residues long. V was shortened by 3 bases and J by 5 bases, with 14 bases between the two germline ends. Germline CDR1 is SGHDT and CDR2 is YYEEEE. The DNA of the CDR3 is TGTGCCAGCAGCTACACTGGACAATCGGAGACCCAGTACTTC. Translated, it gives CASSYTGQSETQYF.

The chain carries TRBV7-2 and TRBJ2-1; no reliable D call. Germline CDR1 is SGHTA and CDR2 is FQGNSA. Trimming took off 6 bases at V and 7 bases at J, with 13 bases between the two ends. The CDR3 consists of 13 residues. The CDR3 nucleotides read TGTGCCAGCAGAGCAGCCGCGAGTAATGAGCAGTTCTTC. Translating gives CASRAAASNEQFF. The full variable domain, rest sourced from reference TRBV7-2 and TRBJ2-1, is GAGVSQSPSNKVTEKGKDVELRCDPISGHTALYWYRQSLGQGLEFLIYFQGNSAPDKSGLPSDRFSAERTGGSVSTLTIQRTQQEDSAVYLCASRAAASNEQFFGPGTRLTVL.

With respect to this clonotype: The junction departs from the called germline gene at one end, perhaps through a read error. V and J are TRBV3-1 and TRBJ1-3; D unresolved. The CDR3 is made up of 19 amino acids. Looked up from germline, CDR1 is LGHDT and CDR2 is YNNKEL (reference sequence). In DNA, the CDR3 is TGTGCCGGCAGCCAAGATTGGCGGGATAGGGTCCCCTCTGGAAACACCATATATTTT. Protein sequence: CAGSQDWRDRVPSGNTIYF. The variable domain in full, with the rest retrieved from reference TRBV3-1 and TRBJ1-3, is DTAVSQTPKYLVTQMGNDKSIKCEQNLGHDTMYWYKQDSKKFLKIMFSYNNKELIINETVPNRFSPKSPDKAHLNLHINSLELGDSAVYFCAGSQDWRDRVPSGNTIYFGEGSWLTVV.

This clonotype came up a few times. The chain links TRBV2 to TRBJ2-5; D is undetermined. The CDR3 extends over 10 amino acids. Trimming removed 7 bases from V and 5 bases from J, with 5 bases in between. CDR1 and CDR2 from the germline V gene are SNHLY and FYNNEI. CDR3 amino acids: CASKEETQYF. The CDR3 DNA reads TGTGCCAGCAAGGAGGAGACCCAGTACTTC.

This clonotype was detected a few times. The CDR3 coding sequence is TGTGCCACCGCCGGGACTAGCGGGGATTACAATGAGCAGTTCTTC. It encodes CATAGTSGDYNEQFF. The chain links TRBV10-3 to TRBJ2-1; 13 bases map to TRBD2. The CDR3 extends over 15 amino acids. Per the germline V gene, CDR1 is ENHRY and CDR2 is SYGVKD. V gave up 10 bases and J gave up 4 bases; unmatched junction bases: 7.

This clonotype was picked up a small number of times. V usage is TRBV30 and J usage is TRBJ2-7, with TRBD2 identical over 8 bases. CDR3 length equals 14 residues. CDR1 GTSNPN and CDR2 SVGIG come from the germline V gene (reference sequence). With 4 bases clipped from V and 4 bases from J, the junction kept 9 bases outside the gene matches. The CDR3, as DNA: TGTGCCTGGACGGGAGGGAGGGCCGTTTACGAGCAGTACTTC. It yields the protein CAWTGGRAVYEQYF.

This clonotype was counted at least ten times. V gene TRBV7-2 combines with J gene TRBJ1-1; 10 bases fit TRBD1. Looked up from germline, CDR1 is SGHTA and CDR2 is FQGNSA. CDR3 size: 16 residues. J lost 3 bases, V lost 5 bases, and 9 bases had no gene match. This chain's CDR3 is CASSPGTGVVDTEAFF. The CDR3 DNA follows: TGTGCCAGCAGCCCAGGGACAGGGGTAGTAGACACTGAAGCTTTCTTT.

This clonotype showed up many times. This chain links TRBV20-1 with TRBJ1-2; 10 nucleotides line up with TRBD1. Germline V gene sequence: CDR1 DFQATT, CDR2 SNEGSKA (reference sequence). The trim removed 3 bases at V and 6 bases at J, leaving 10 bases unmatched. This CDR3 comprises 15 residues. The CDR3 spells CSASSAGTGVNGYTF. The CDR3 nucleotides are TGCAGTGCTAGTTCTGCGGGGACAGGGGTTAATGGCTACACCTTC.

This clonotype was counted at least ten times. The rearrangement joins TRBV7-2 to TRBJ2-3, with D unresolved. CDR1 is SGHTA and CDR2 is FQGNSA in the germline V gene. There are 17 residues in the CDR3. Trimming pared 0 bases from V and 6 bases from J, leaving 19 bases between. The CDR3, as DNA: TGTGCCAGCAGCTTAGCGCGCTTGGTTGGCTTGGGGGATACGCAGTATTTT. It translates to CASSLARLVGLGDTQYF.

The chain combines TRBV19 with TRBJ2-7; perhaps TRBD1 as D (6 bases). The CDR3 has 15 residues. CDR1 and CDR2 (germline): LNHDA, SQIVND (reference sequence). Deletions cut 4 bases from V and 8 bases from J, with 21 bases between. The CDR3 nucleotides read TGTGCCAGTAGTACCCGCCAGGGGCGCGTTGACAAGCAGTACTTC. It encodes CASSTRQGRVDKQYF.

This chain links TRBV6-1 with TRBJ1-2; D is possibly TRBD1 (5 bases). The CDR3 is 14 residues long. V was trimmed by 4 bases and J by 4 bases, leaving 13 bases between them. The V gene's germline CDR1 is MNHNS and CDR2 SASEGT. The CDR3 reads CASSGTGTVYGYTF. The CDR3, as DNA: TGTGCCAGCAGTGGCACCGGGACGGTCTATGGCTACACCTTC.

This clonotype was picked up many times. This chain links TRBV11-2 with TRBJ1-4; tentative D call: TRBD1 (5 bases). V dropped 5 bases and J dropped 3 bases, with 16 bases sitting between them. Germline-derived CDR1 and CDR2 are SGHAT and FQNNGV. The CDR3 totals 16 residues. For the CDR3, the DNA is TGTGCCAGCAGCGAAGGGTCGCGGGGGGCTAATGAAAAACTGTTTTTT. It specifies CASSEGSRGANEKLFF.

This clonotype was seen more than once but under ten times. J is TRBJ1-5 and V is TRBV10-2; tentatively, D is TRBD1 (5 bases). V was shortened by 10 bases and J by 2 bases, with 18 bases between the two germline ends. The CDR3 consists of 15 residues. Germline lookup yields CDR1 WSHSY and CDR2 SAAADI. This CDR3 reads CATQRGDGRNQPQHF. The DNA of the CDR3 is TGCGCCACCCAAAGAGGGGACGGTCGCAATCAGCCCCAGCATTTT.

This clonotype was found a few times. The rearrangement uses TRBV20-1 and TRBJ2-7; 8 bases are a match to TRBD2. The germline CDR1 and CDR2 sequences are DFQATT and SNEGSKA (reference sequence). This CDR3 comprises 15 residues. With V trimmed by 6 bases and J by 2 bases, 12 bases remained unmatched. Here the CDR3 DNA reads TGCAGTGCCGCCCCAAGCGGGAGTCCCCCCTACGAGCAGTACTTC. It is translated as CSAAPSGSPPYEQYF.

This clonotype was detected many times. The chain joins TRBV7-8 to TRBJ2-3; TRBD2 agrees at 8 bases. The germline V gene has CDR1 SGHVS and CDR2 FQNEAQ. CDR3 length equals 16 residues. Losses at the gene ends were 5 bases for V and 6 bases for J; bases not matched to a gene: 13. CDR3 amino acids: CASSTQVGGRRDTQYF. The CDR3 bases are TGTGCCAGCAGCACCCAAGTGGGCGGGAGGAGGGATACGCAGTATTTT.

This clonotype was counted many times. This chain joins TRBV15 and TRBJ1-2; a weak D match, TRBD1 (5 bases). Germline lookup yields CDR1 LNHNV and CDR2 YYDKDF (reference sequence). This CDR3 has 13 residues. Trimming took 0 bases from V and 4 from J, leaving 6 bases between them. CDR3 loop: CATSRDRVYGYTF. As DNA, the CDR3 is TGTGCCACCAGCAGAGACAGGGTCTATGGCTACACCTTC.

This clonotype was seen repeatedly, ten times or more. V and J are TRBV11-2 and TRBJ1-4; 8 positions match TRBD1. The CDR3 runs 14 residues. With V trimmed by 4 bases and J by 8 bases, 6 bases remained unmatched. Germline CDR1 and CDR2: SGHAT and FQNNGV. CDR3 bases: TGTGCCAGCAGCTCCCAGGGGGCGCGGGAAAAACTGTTTTTT. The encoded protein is CASSSQGAREKLFF.

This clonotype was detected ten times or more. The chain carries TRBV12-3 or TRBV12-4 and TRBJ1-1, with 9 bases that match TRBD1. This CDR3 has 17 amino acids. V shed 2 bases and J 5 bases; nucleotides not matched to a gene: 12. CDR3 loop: CASSLRVTGGSVTEAFF. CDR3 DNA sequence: TGTGCCAGCAGTTTACGGGTGACAGGGGGTTCCGTAACTGAAGCTTTCTTT.

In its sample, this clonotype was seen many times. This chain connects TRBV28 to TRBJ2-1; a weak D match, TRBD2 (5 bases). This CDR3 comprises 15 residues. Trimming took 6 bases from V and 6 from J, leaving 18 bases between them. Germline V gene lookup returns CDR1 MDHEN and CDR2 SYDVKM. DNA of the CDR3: TGTGCCAGCAGCCGGGGTGGTAACCTAGTCAATGAGCAGTTCTTC. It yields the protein CASSRGGNLVNEQFF.

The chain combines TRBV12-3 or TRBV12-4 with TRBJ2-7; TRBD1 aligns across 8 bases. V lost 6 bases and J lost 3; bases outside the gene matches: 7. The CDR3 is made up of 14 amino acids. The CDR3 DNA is TGTGCCAGCAGGAATGGACAGGGAATCTACGAGCAGTACTTC. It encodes CASRNGQGIYEQYF.

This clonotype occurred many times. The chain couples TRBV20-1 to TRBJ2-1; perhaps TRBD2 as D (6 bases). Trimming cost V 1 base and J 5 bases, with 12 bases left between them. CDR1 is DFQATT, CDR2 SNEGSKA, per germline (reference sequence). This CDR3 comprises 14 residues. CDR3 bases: TGCAGTGCTAGAGTGTTGCTAGCGAACAATGAGCAGTTCTTC. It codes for CSARVLLANNEQFF.

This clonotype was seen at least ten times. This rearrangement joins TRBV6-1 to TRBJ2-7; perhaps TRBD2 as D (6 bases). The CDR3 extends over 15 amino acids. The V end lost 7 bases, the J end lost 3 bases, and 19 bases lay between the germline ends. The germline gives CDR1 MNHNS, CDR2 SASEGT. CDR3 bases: TGTGCCAGCACCAACCTGGTAGCGGTTGTCTACGAGCAGTACTTC. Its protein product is CASTNLVAVVYEQYF.

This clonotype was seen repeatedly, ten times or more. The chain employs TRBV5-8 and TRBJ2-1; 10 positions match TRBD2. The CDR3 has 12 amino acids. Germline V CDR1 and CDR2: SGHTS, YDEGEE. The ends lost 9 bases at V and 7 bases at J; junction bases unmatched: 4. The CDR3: CANRLAGNEQFF. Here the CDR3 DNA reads TGTGCCAATCGACTAGCGGGTAATGAGCAGTTCTTC.

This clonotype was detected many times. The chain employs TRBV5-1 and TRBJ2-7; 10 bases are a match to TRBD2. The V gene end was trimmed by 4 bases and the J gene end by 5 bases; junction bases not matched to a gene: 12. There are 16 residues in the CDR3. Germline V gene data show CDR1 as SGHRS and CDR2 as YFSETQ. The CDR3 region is CASSGGGLAGAHEQYF. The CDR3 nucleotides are TGCGCCAGCAGCGGGGGAGGTCTAGCGGGAGCCCACGAGCAGTACTTC.

In nucleotides, the CDR3 is TGCAGCGTTGGATTCCCAGGGGAGAGGAGCTATGGCTACACCTTC. Its translation is CSVGFPGERSYGYTF. The chain carries TRBV29-1 and TRBJ1-2; weak D call: TRBD1 (6 bases). The CDR3 length is 15 residues. Looked up from germline, CDR1 is SQVTM and CDR2 is ANQGSEA. Trimming took off 4 bases at V and 4 bases at J, with 19 bases between the two ends.

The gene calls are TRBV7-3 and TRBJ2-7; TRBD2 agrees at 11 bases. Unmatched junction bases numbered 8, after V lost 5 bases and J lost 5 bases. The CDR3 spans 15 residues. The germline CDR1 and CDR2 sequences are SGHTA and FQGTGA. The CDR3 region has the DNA TGTGCCAGCAGCCCCAAGGGACTAGCGGTAAACGAGCAGTACTTC. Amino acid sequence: CASSPKGLAVNEQYF.

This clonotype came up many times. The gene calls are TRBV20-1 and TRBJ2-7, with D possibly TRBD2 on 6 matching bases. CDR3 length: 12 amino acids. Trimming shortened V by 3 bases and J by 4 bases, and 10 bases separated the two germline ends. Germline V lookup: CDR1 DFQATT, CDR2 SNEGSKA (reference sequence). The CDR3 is CSARIGSYEQYF. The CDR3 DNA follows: TGCAGTGCTAGGATCGGGAGTTACGAGCAGTACTTC.

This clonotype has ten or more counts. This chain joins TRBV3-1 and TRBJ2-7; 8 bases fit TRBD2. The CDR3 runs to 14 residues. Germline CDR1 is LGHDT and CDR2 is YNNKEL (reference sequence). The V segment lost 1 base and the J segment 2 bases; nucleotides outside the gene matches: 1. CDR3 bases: TGTGCCAGCAGCCAAGGTAGCGGGGCCTACGAGCAGTACTTC. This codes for CASSQGSGAYEQYF.

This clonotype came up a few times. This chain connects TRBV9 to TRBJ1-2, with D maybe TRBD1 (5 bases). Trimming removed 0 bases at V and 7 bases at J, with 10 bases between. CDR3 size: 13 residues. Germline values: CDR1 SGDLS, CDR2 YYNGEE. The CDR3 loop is CASSVVGGSGYTF. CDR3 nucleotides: TGTGCCAGCAGCGTAGTCGGGGGATCTGGCTACACCTTC.